The sequence of this T cell receptor beta chain was determined in a study of blood T cell repertoires in COVID-19. Turning to the study itself: Both acute and convalescent COVID-19 samples were obtained from the United States, Italy and Spain.

V was clipped by 4 bases and J by 0 bases, with 5 bases between them. Germline assignment: CDR1 LGHNT and CDR2 FRNRAP. The CDR3 is 13 amino acids. Repertoires were generated with immunoSEQ multiplex PCR, while TCRdb's copy carries only in-frame clones and drops some. The table lists tens of thousands of clones, 75% to 90% of them singletons. V gene TRBV12-5 combines with J gene TRBJ2-3; unclear D gene. The TCR sequence derives from a man between 25 and 39 years old with acute or convalescent COVID-19. The material sequenced was peripheral blood. DNA for the CDR3: TGTGCTAGTGGTTCCTCCAGCACAGATACGCAGTATTTT. Translated, it gives CASGSSSTDTQYF.